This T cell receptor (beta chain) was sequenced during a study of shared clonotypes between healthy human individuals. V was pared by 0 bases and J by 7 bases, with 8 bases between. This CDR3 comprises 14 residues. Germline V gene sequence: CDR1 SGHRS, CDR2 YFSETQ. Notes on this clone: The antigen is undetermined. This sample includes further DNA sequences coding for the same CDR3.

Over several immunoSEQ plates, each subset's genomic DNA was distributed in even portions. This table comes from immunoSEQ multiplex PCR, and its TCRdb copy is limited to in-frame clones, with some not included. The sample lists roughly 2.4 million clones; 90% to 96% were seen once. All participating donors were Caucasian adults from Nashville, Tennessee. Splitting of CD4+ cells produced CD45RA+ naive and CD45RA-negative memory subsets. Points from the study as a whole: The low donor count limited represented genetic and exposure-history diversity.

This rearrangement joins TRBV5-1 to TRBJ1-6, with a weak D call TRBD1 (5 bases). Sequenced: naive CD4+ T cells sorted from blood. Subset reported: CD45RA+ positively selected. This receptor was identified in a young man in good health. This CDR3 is CASSLAGGNSPLHF. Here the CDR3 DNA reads TGCGCCAGCAGCTTGGCCGGGGGGAATTCACCCCTCCACTTT.